This T cell receptor (beta chain) appears in the sequencing data of a study of shared clonotypes between healthy human individuals. Study conclusions and caveats: Between four donors, naive CD4 clonotypes were shared at a level of about 5.3%. Despite large depth, sorted-subset datasets appeared incompletely sequenced.

About this clone itself: What it recognizes is unknown.

Trimming removed 3 bases at V and 6 bases at J, with 15 bases between. The CDR3 sequence is 15 residues long. The germline CDR1 and CDR2 sequences are SGDLS and YYNGEE. TCRdb's table, derived via immunoSEQ multiplex PCR, lists solely in-frame clones and lacks some. The sample holds more than 400,000 clones, 90% to 97% seen once. The chain has TRBV9 and TRBJ2-2; a possible D gene is TRBD1 (6 bases). The specimen sequenced was naive CD4+ T cells sorted from blood. Indicated subset: CD45RA+ positively selected. This clonotype was obtained from a woman aged 25 to 39 in good health. CDR3 nucleotide sequence: TGTGCCAGCAGCGCCGGACAGCTGAAGGCCGGGGAGCTGTTTTTT. Its translation: CASSAGQLKAGELFF.